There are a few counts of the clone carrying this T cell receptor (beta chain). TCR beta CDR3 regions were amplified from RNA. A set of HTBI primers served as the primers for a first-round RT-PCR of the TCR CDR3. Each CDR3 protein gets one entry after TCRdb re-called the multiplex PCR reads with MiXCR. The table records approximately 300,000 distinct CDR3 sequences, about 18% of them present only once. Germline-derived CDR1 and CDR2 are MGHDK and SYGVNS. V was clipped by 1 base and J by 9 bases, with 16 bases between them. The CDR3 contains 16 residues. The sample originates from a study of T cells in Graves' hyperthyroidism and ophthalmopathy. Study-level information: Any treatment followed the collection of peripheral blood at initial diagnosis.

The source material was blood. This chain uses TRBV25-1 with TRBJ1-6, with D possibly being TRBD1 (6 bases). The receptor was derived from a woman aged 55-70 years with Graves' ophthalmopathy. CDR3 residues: CASSESAGAEGSPLHF. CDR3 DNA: TGTGCCAGCAGTGAATCCGCAGGGGCTGAGGGTTCACCCCTCCACTTT.